This TCR beta chain was found in a study of cytomegalovirus exposure and HLA in healthy donors. The PCR was carried out with 60 Vbeta primers and 13 Jbeta primers. Clones were read by immunoSEQ multiplex PCR, and TCRdb kept only the in-frame ones, dropping some. Of about 120,000 clones listed, about 71% are singletons. Worth noting for this clone: Antigen specificity is unknown.

V lost 4 bases to trimming and J lost 0 bases; unmatched junction nucleotides: 4. Germline V gene lookup returns CDR1 MDHEN and CDR2 SYDVKM. The CDR3 totals 16 residues. Findings and limits, study-wide: Later analysis revealed greater clonal expansion in HLA-associated TCR beta chains than in equally common others. TRBV6-2, TRBV6-3 and some other V segments were excluded as indistinguishable.

This TCR was recovered from a woman between 50 and 59 years old in good health and CMV-seronegative. The genes are TRBV28 and TRBJ2-1, with TRBD2 matching 9 bases. The sequenced sample consisted of PBMCs. CDR3 nucleotides: TGTGCCAGCAGTTCCCTAGCGGGGAGCTCCTACAATGAGCAGTTCTTC. Protein: CASSSLAGSSYNEQFF. Based on the CDR3 plus reference TRBV28 and TRBJ2-1, the full variable domain is DVKVTQSSRYLVKRTGEKVFLECVQDMDHENMFWYRQDPGLGLRLIYFSYDVKMKEKGDIPEGYSVSREKKERFSLILESASTNQTSMYLCASSSLAGSSYNEQFFGPGTRLTVL.